The present TCR beta chain was sequenced within a study of vaccination effects on CD4 cells after COVID-19. Libraries were prepared by immunoSEQ multiplex PCR; TCRdb keeps only in-frame clonotypes and omits some of them. The sample records tens of thousands of clones, roughly 81% being singletons. J gave up 6 bases and V 7 bases, and 7 bases lay outside the gene matches. CDR3 length: 13 amino acids. CDR1 and CDR2 (germline): MNHEY, SVGAGI. Expansion of antigen-specific CD4+ T cells with viral peptide pools was carried out by the ViraFEST assay before sequencing. Isolating CD4+ T cells followed roughly ten days of culture. Every participant took two doses of the BNT162b2 or mRNA-1273 vaccine. As concerns this clone: The antigen remains undetermined.

V gene TRBV6-5 combines with J gene TRBJ1-1; 8 bases agree with TRBD1. The source was CD4+ T cells from PBMCs cultured with HCoV-229E spike peptides, collected after COVID-19 vaccination. This TCR derives from a human donor who received a COVID-19 vaccine. The CDR3 protein is CASMDRVPPEAFF. DNA of the CDR3: TGTGCCAGCATGGACAGGGTCCCTCCTGAAGCTTTCTTT.